This T cell receptor (beta chain) was captured by sequencing in a study of regulatory T cells in long-lasting Graves disease. Study summary: Persistent Graves' disease required over 5 years of antithyroid drugs and positive TSH receptor antibodies. Findings and limits, study-wide: For persistent Graves' patients, TCR diversity was lower than for newly diagnosed ones.

Only a few counts were recorded for this clonotype. Its antigen is unidentified. Through Arm-PCR of CDR3 regions and iRepertoire HTBI primers, TCR beta libraries were built. Original processing notes: Identification of gene segments yielded more than 60 TRBV and roughly 15 TRBJ across samples. MiXCR, run by TCRdb on the multiplex PCR reads, gives a single entry per CDR3 protein. For this entry, the V and J calls and clone size follow TCRdb and not the study's own pipeline. Of about 470,000 distinct CDR3 sequences in the sample, about a fifth were seen once. The time point here: persistent/refractory GD, antithyroid drugs over 5 years with positive TRAb. From PBMCs, RNA was extracted and then used to make the TCR library. Germline assignment: CDR1 WSHSY and CDR2 SAAADI. The CDR3 has 14 amino acids. V was clipped by 6 bases and J by 0 bases; unmatched bases: 0.

The chain is built from TRBV10-2 and TRBJ2-3; 10 nucleotides line up with TRBD2. This sample comprised peripheral blood mononuclear cells (PBMCs), obtained when the disease was refractory, from a patient treated with antithyroid drugs. The clonotype was recovered from a female donor with Graves disease. The CDR3 DNA is TGCGCCAGCAGGACTAGCGGGAGCACAGATACGCAGTATTTT. Its translation is CASRTSGSTDTQYF.